This entry features one TCR beta chain sequence. Antigen: not known. CDR1 is MDHEN and CDR2 is SYDVKM in the germline V gene. Trimming removed 5 bases from V and 2 bases from J, with 10 bases in between. CDR3 size: 13 residues. These data belong to a study of vaccination and CD4 T cells after COVID-19. Study details: Post-vaccine specimens were obtained a median about 69 days after dose two (range 14 to 241).

Treatment noted: approximately nine-day PBMC culture with coronavirus spike peptide pools or control peptides (ViraFEST assay). Using peptide pools, antigen-specific T cells were expanded in ViraFEST before TCRs were sequenced. The study sequenced cultured CD4+ T cell DNA using the Oncomine TCR Beta short-read assay. Once CD4+ T cells had been cultured, genomic DNA was extracted from them. TCRdb reprocessed the PCR reads with MiXCR, giving one entry per CDR3 protein. The repertoire includes roughly 16,000 distinct CDR3 sequences, about 43% of them detected once, and 7% to 8.5% sits in the top ten. This chain joins TRBV28 and TRBJ2-7; D remains ambiguous. The source is a human donor who had recovered from COVID-19. Sequencing was carried out using CD4+ T cells from blood, cultured in vitro. The CDR3 DNA reads TGTGCCAGCAGTAATACTATCACCTACGAGCAGTACTTC. Amino acid sequence: CASSNTITYEQYF.